Presented here are 31 T cell receptor beta chains from one specimen sequenced in a study of blood T cell repertoires in COVID-19. The method was immunoSEQ multiplex PCR; TCRdb's version includes in-frame clones alone and lacks a portion of them. The repertoire holds approximately 170,000 clones, with about 91% as singletons. The sequencing input was PBMCs or T cells enriched from blood (not recorded which). These receptors were collected from a woman aged 18-35 years who had recovered from COVID-19.

This clone was recorded a few times. This chain connects TRBV5-5 to TRBJ1-4; no firm D call. The CDR3 has 14 residues. Trimming shortened V by 4 bases and J by 5 bases, and 12 bases separated the two germline ends. Germline V gene sequence: CDR1 SGHKS, CDR2 YYEKEE (reference sequence). The CDR3 coding sequence is TGTGCCAGCAGCCGAGCCCCAGGAAATGAAAAACTGTTTTTT. The encoded protein is CASSRAPGNEKLFF.

This clone has a single count. J is TRBJ2-7 and V is TRBV6-1; 15 positions agree with TRBD2. The CDR3 sequence is 16 residues long. Germline CDR1 reads MNHNS; CDR2 reads SASEGT. J was trimmed by 7 bases and V by 3 bases; bases with no gene match: 7. The DNA of the CDR3 is TGTGCCAGCAGTGAGGGGACTAGCGGGAGGACACGGGAGCAGTACTTC. This codes for CASSEGTSGRTREQYF.

The CDR3 sequence is CASSYSTGGDSPLHF. In DNA form, the CDR3 reads TGTGCCAGCAGTTACTCGACAGGGGGTGATTCACCCCTCCACTTT. The chain recombines TRBV6-5 with TRBJ1-6, with 9 bases identical to TRBD1. V lost 0 bases, J lost 8 bases, and 2 bases stayed unmatched. The CDR3 spans 15 residues. CDR1 and CDR2 from the germline V gene are MNHEY and SVGAGI.

There are a few counts of this clone. The chain carries TRBV2 and TRBJ1-5; D remains unclear. The V end was cut by 6 bases, the J end by 0 bases, with 15 bases between. Germline CDR1 and CDR2: SNHLY and FYNNEI. This CDR3 region has 16 residues. This chain's CDR3 is CASSPGTPSSNQPQHF. In DNA form, the CDR3 reads TGTGCCAGCAGCCCAGGAACCCCCAGTAGCAATCAGCCCCAGCATTTT.

The chain links TRBV6-5 to TRBJ2-7, with TRBD2 as a possible D gene (5 bases). Germline CDR1 reads MNHEY; CDR2 reads SVGAGI. The CDR3 runs 12 residues. The germline V and J ends were trimmed by 8 bases and 1 base, with 9 bases remaining between them. The CDR3: CASGRDSYEQYF. In DNA, the CDR3 is TGTGCCAGCGGCCGGGATTCCTACGAGCAGTACTTC.

This clone occurred a few times. This chain joins TRBV12-5 and TRBJ1-6; 7 bases align to TRBD1. The CDR3 runs 16 residues. From germline, CDR1 is LGHNT and CDR2 FRNRAP. V lost 4 bases, J lost 0 bases, and 3 bases stayed unmatched. The CDR3: CASGSTGRSYNSPLHF. In DNA form, the CDR3 reads TGTGCTAGTGGTTCGACAGGGCGCTCCTATAATTCACCCCTCCACTTT. The complete variable domain, with remaining parts taken from reference TRBV12-5 and TRBJ1-6, reads DARVTQTPRHKVTEMGQEVTMRCQPILGHNTVFWYRQTMMQGLELLAYFRNRAPLDDSGMPKDRFSAEMPDATLATLKIQPSEPRDSAVYFCASGSTGRSYNSPLHFGNGTRLTVT.

This chain links TRBV7-8 with TRBJ2-2; 10 bases are a match to TRBD1. The germline gives CDR1 SGHVS, CDR2 FQNEAQ. The CDR3 consists of 17 residues. V lost 4 bases and J lost 3; bases outside the gene matches: 8. CDR3 nucleotides: TGTGCCAGCAGCTCCGTACCGGGACAGGGGTACACCGGGGAGCTGTTTTTT. This sequence encodes CASSSVPGQGYTGELFF.

This clone was counted only a few times. V gene TRBV5-6 combines with J gene TRBJ2-6; no clear D. The V gene lost 0 bases and the J gene lost 2 bases, with 6 bases spanning the gap. Germline V CDR1 and CDR2: SGHDT, YYEEEE. The CDR3 extends over 15 amino acids. The CDR3 is CASSLVTAGANVLTF. CDR3 nucleotide sequence: TGTGCCAGCAGCTTGGTAACAGCTGGGGCCAACGTCCTGACTTTC.

V usage is TRBV4-2 and J usage is TRBJ1-1; weak D call: TRBD1 (5 bases). The CDR3 loop spans 15 amino acids. CDR1 is LGHNA and CDR2 is YNFKEQ in the germline V gene. Trimming removed 4 bases from V and 5 bases from J, with 17 bases in between. The CDR3, as DNA: TGTGCCAGCAGCCCTGATCGGGCAGGGTCTACTGAAGCTTTCTTT. The encoded protein is CASSPDRAGSTEAFF.

The gene calls are TRBV27 and TRBJ2-3; 7 positions agree with TRBD2. The CDR3 loop spans 17 amino acids. V was pared by 3 bases and J by 4 bases, with 13 bases of the junction left unmatched. Germline CDR1 and CDR2: MNHEY and SMNVEV (reference sequence). DNA of the CDR3: TGTGCCAGCAGTTTGGTTAGGTGGGAGGGCCTTTCAGATACGCAGTATTTT. Amino acids: CASSLVRWEGLSDTQYF.

The chain links TRBV29-1 to TRBJ2-3; TRBD2 aligns across 10 bases. The CDR3 spans 14 residues. Germline V lookup: CDR1 SQVTM, CDR2 ANQGSEA. V shed 5 bases and J 0 bases; nucleotides not matched to a gene: 2. The CDR3 spells CSVPTSGSTDTQYF. The CDR3 DNA reads TGCAGCGTTCCGACTAGCGGGAGCACAGATACGCAGTATTTT.

The chain carries TRBV11-1 and TRBJ2-7, with D tentatively TRBD2 (6 bases). CDR1 and CDR2 (germline): SGHAT, FQDESV (reference sequence). V lost 5 bases, J lost 1 base, and 12 bases lay in between. This CDR3 is built from 14 residues. Here the CDR3 DNA reads TGTGCCAGCAGCCCGGGGGACTGGTCCTACGAGCAGTACTTC. Encoded protein: CASSPGDWSYEQYF.

The chain recombines TRBV20-1 with TRBJ1-2; D is uncertain. Looked up from germline, CDR1 is DFQATT and CDR2 is SNEGSKA (reference sequence). The CDR3 loop spans 9 amino acids. The V gene lost 6 bases and the J gene lost 6 bases, with 5 bases spanning the gap. CDR3 DNA: TGCAGTGCAGGAGATGGCTACACCTTC. Protein: CSAGDGYTF.

This rearrangement joins TRBV5-1 to TRBJ2-1; D not certain. Germline loops: CDR1 SGHRS, CDR2 YFSETQ. Trimming removed 4 bases from V and 1 base from J, with 9 bases in between. This CDR3 comprises 14 residues. CDR3 in DNA: TGCGCCAGCAGCGTTGGCGGTTCCTACAATGAGCAGTTCTTC. This gives the protein CASSVGGSYNEQFF.

V is TRBV6-1 and J is TRBJ2-7; D uncertain. Per germline, CDR1 MNHNS and CDR2 SASEGT. The length of the CDR3 is 14 residues. V lost 2 bases and J lost 5, with 13 bases in between. The CDR3 DNA reads as TGTGCCAGCAGTGAAAAACACTATAGCAACGAGCAGTACTTC. Protein product: CASSEKHYSNEQYF.

V is TRBV6-5 and J is TRBJ2-7; a weak D match, TRBD2 (7 bases). The CDR3 is made up of 13 amino acids. V was shortened by 6 bases and J by 2 bases, with 11 bases between the two germline ends. CDR1 and CDR2 (germline): MNHEY, SVGAGI. DNA for the CDR3: TGTGCCAGCAGAGAGGGGGGGCCCTACGAGCAGTACTTC. Translating gives CASREGGPYEQYF.

The chain joins TRBV6-6 to TRBJ2-5; 8 bases align to TRBD2. Germline assignment: CDR1 MNHNY and CDR2 SVGAGI (reference sequence). Trimming took 4 bases from V and 5 from J; bases not matched to a gene: 3. The CDR3 sequence is 13 residues long. The CDR3 loop is CASSSGGLETQYF. In DNA, the CDR3 is TGTGCCAGCAGTTCGGGAGGGCTGGAGACCCAGTACTTC.

The chain has TRBV2 and TRBJ1-1; perhaps TRBD1 as D (6 bases). The germline V gene encodes CDR1 SNHLY and CDR2 FYNNEI. The length of the CDR3 is 14 residues. Trimming stripped 7 bases from V and 1 base from J, with 13 bases between. The CDR3 DNA reads as TGTGCCAGCACCCAGGGGACGGCGAACACTGAAGCTTTCTTT. Amino acids: CASTQGTANTEAFF.

The chain combines TRBV27 with TRBJ2-7; no firm D call. Trimming took 6 bases from V and 4 from J, leaving 13 bases between them. Per germline, CDR1 MNHEY and CDR2 SMNVEV (reference sequence). This CDR3 has 13 residues. CDR3 sequence reads: CASSPGVRYEQYF. The CDR3 region has the DNA TGTGCCAGCAGCCCCGGAGTAAGGTACGAGCAGTACTTC.

J is TRBJ2-2 and V is TRBV18, with D perhaps matching TRBD2 (6 bases). Per the germline V gene, CDR1 is KGHSH and CDR2 is LQKENI. CDR3 size: 19 residues. The ends were cut back, 1 base at V and 0 bases at J, with 18 bases in the middle. The CDR3 is CASSPRSKLGGANTGELFF. The CDR3, as DNA: TGTGCCAGCTCACCACGTTCAAAGTTGGGAGGAGCGAACACCGGGGAGCTGTTTTTT.

The chain is built from TRBV7-9 and TRBJ2-5, with 12 bases lining up with TRBD1. The V and J ends lost 3 bases and 4 bases, in that order; junction bases with no gene match: 15. The CDR3 is 19 residues long. The germline gives CDR1 SEHNR, CDR2 FQNEAQ (reference sequence). The DNA for the CDR3 is TGTGCCAGCAGCTTGCCGGGACAGGGGGCAATGGAGGGCGTAGAGACCCAGTACTTC. Residues: CASSLPGQGAMEGVETQYF. The full variable domain, in which reference TRBV7-9 and TRBJ2-5 provide the parts outside the CDR3, is DTGVSQNPRHKITKRGQNVTFRCDPISEHNRLYWYRQTLGQGPEFLTYFQNEAQLEKSRLLSDRFSAERPKGSFSTLEIQRTEQGDSAMYLCASSLPGQGAMEGVETQYFGPGTRLLVL.

The chain carries TRBV5-1 and TRBJ2-7; D perhaps matches TRBD1 (6 bases). Trimming cost V 3 bases and J 6 bases, with 13 bases left between them. CDR3 length: 13 amino acids. Germline V lookup: CDR1 SGHRS, CDR2 YFSETQ. CDR3 nucleotide sequence: TGCGCCAGCAGCTCGACCAGGGGTGCCGAGCAGTACTTC. Translation gives CASSSTRGAEQYF.

The V gene is TRBV25-1, the J gene TRBJ2-3, with a tentative D call TRBD2 (6 bases). Germline CDR1 reads MGHDK; CDR2 reads SYGVNS. This CDR3 region has 15 residues. With 2 bases removed from V and 2 bases from J, the gap between germline ends came to 11 bases. The CDR3 spells CASSEGLTLTDTQYF. The DNA of the CDR3 is TGTGCCAGCAGTGAAGGACTAACCCTCACAGATACGCAGTATTTT.

The gene calls are TRBV7-2 and TRBJ2-3; tentative D call: TRBD2 (6 bases). CDR3 length: 15 amino acids. The V end lost 5 bases, the J end lost 6 bases, and 18 bases lay between the germline ends. The germline CDR1 and CDR2 sequences are SGHTA and FQGNSA. The DNA of the CDR3 is TGTGCCAGCAGCCGGGACTCCCGAAGCGGCGATACGCAGTATTTT. As protein: CASSRDSRSGDTQYF.

The chain employs TRBV28 and TRBJ1-1; weak D call: TRBD1 (5 bases). The CDR3 loop spans 10 amino acids. Germline-derived CDR1 and CDR2 are MDHEN and SYDVKM. The CDR3 region has the DNA TGTGCGGGGGGTGACACTGAAGCTTTCTTT. It specifies CAGGDTEAFF.

This rearrangement joins TRBV11-2 to TRBJ2-7; 7 nucleotides match TRBD1. Trimming at V came to 0 bases and at J to 0 bases, leaving 5 bases not matched to a gene. The CDR3 runs 16 residues. Germline CDR1 and CDR2: SGHAT and FQNNGV. Here the CDR3 reads CASSLEGQRSSYEQYF. In DNA, the CDR3 is TGTGCCAGCAGCTTAGAGGGACAGAGAAGCTCCTACGAGCAGTACTTC. Combining the CDR3 with reference TRBV11-2 and TRBJ2-7 gives the whole variable domain EAGVAQSPRYKIIEKRQSVAFWCNPISGHATLYWYQQILGQGPKLLIQFQNNGVVDDSQLPKDRFSAERLKGVDSTLKIQPAKLEDSAVYLCASSLEGQRSSYEQYFGPGTRLTVT.

The V gene is TRBV4-2, the J gene TRBJ1-1, with 8 nucleotides matching TRBD1. Germline CDR1 is LGHNA and CDR2 is YNFKEQ. This CDR3 contains 14 residues. J lost 3 bases, V lost 5 bases, and 5 bases had no gene match. Here the CDR3 reads CASSLYRGDTEAFF. The CDR3 DNA sequence: TGTGCCAGCAGCTTGTACAGGGGGGACACTGAAGCTTTCTTT.

The J gene is TRBJ1-2, the V gene TRBV6-5, with a weak D call TRBD1 (5 bases). Germline V gives CDR1 MNHEY, CDR2 SVGAGI. This CDR3 contains 15 residues. Trimming removed 0 bases at V and 3 bases at J, with 11 bases between. CDR3 in DNA: TGTGCCAGCAGTTACTCCACCAGGGTAGACTATGGCTACACCTTC. Protein product: CASSYSTRVDYGYTF.

This rearrangement joins TRBV12-3 or TRBV12-4 to TRBJ2-7; 9 bases line up with TRBD2. The length of the CDR3 is 13 residues. The V and J ends lost 1 base and 5 bases, in that order; junction bases with no gene match: 0. Here the CDR3 DNA reads TGTGCCAGCAGTTTAGGACTAGCGGACGAGCAGTACTTC. This codes for CASSLGLADEQYF.

The sample holds a few counts of this clone. The chain is built from TRBV5-6 and TRBJ1-1, with 8 nucleotides matching TRBD1. CDR1 is SGHDT and CDR2 is YYEEEE in the germline V gene. V lost 4 bases and J lost 5; bases outside the gene matches: 10. This CDR3 has 15 residues. The CDR3 nucleotides read TGTGCCAGCAGCCCGCCGGACAGGGAGATAACTGAAGCTTTCTTT. Protein: CASSPPDREITEAFF.

This clone was counted a few times. The genes are TRBV6-2 or TRBV6-3 and TRBJ2-7, with a possible D match to TRBD1 (5 bases). The germline V gene encodes CDR1 MNHEY and CDR2 SVGEGT. V lost 0 bases and J 5 bases, leaving 11 bases between the germline ends. This CDR3 contains 14 residues. The CDR3 nucleotides read TGTGCCAGCAGTTACTCTGGGGCAGGTAACGAGCAGTACTTC. Protein product: CASSYSGAGNEQYF.